This T cell receptor beta chain was captured by sequencing in a study of STAT5B mutations in CD4+ large granular lymphocyte leukemia. Study-wide results and limits: Higher CD4+ than CD8+ T-LGLL clonality might reflect small sample size. Patient CD4-sorted repertoires stayed more clonal than healthy ones after leukemic-clone removal.

Using immunoSEQ multiplex PCR, the repertoire was profiled, and TCRdb retains in-frame clones only, with some absent. Of 30,000 to 35,000 clones detected, approximately 86% appear once; the ten largest clones hold about 4%. The V and J ends lost 6 bases and 4 bases respectively, with 15 bases between them. Germline-derived CDR1 and CDR2 are SNHLY and FYNNEI. The CDR3 spans 14 residues. Turning to this clone: The antigen is unknown.

Healthy controls were blood donor buffy coats. The V gene is TRBV2, the J gene TRBJ1-1, with D possibly matching TRBD1 (6 bases). Sequences were obtained from CD4+ T cells from blood buffy coats. The receptor was isolated from a human donor in good health. CDR3: CASSRGGPRTEAFF. CDR3 DNA: TGTGCCAGCAGCCGCGGGGGGCCCCGCACTGAAGCTTTCTTT.